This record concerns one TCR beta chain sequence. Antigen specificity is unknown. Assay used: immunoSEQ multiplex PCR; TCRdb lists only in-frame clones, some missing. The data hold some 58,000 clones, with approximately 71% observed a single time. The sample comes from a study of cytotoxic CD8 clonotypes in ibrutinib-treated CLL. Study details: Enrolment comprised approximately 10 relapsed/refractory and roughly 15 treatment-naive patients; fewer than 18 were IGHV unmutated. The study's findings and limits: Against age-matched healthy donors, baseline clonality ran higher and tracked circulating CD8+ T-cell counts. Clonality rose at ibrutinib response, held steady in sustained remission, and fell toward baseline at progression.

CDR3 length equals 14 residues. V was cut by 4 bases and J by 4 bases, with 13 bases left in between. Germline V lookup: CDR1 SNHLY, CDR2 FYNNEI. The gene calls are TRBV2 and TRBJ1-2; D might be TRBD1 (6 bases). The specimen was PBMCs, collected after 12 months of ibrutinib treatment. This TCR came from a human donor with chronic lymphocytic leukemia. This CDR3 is CASSGRGRSYGYTF. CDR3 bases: TGTGCCAGCAGTGGCCGGGGGCGCAGCTATGGCTACACCTTC.